This passage covers 21 T cell receptor beta chains from one sample sequenced in a study of blood T cell repertoires in COVID-19. Assay used: immunoSEQ multiplex PCR; TCRdb lists only in-frame clones, some missing. The sample shows 100,000 to 150,000 clones, around 77% of them seen only once. Sequences were obtained from peripheral blood. These receptor sequences come from a man aged 55-75 years with active or convalescent COVID-19.

The chain uses TRBV24-1 and TRBJ2-5, with 9 bases fitting TRBD1. This CDR3 comprises 15 residues. Germline assignment: CDR1 KGHDR and CDR2 SFDVKD. The ends lost 3 bases at V and 4 bases at J; junction bases unmatched: 5. CDR3 in amino acids: CATSDPGQGPETQYF. In DNA, the CDR3 is TGTGCCACCAGTGATCCGGGACAGGGACCAGAGACCCAGTACTTC.

The CDR3 nucleotides are TGCGCCAGCAGCCTCACTGAGGTCCACGAGCAGTACTTC. Translation gives CASSLTEVHEQYF. The V and J genes are TRBV4-3 and TRBJ2-7; the D is unclear. The CDR3 is 13 residues long. Trimming took 4 bases from V and 5 from J, leaving 12 bases between them. CDR1 is LGHNA and CDR2 is YSLEER in the germline V gene.

V gene TRBV2 combines with J gene TRBJ2-5; 7 nucleotides agree with TRBD1. The CDR3 totals 16 residues. The V gene end was trimmed by 6 bases and the J gene end by 2 bases; junction bases not matched to a gene: 12. Per the germline V gene, CDR1 is SNHLY and CDR2 is FYNNEI. The CDR3 region is CASSKTGFAWQETQYF. The CDR3 DNA follows: TGTGCCAGCAGCAAGACAGGGTTCGCCTGGCAAGAGACCCAGTACTTC.

CDR3 amino acids: CSVSSTASYEQYF. The CDR3 region has the DNA TGCAGCGTTTCCTCGACAGCCTCCTACGAGCAGTACTTC. This chain connects TRBV29-1 to TRBJ2-7, with a possible D match to TRBD1 (5 bases). The V gene lost 5 bases and the J gene lost 0 bases, with 11 bases spanning the gap. Germline CDR1 and CDR2: SQVTM and ANQGSEA. The CDR3 totals 13 residues.

This clone has just a few counts. The chain has TRBV16 and TRBJ2-2; no firm D call. The CDR3 has 12 residues. Germline CDR1 and CDR2: KGHSY and FQNENV. Trimming took 2 bases from V and 6 from J, leaving 4 bases between them. DNA for the CDR3: TGTGCCAGCAGCCAAGGGCCCGGGGAGCTGTTTTTT. This translates into CASSQGPGELFF.

The chain uses TRBV5-1 and TRBJ2-7, with 12 bases identical to TRBD2. This CDR3 spans 16 amino acids. The germline CDR1 and CDR2 sequences are SGHRS and YFSETQ. The V gene end was trimmed by 0 bases and the J gene end by 3 bases; junction bases not matched to a gene: 4. The chain's CDR3 is CASSLARTSGIYEQYF. CDR3 DNA: TGCGCCAGCAGCTTGGCCAGGACTAGCGGGATCTACGAGCAGTACTTC.

The chain has TRBV9 and TRBJ2-1; TRBD2 matches 7 bases. Unmatched junction bases numbered 6, after V lost 0 bases and J lost 6 bases. From germline, CDR1 is SGDLS and CDR2 YYNGEE. The CDR3 covers 15 residues. CDR3 sequence: CASSVGVREFNEQFF. CDR3 bases: TGTGCCAGCAGCGTAGGGGTGCGGGAGTTCAATGAGCAGTTCTTC.

This clone has just one count. V is TRBV6-5 and J is TRBJ2-3, with TRBD2 matching 10 bases. The CDR3 sequence is 15 residues long. CDR1 and CDR2 (germline): MNHEY, SVGAGI. Germline trimming cut 4 bases from V and 1 base from J; bases unmatched to any gene: 2. The CDR3 region is CASSSSGRGTDTQYF. The CDR3 DNA sequence: TGTGCCAGCAGTTCCAGCGGGAGGGGCACAGATACGCAGTATTTT.

The CDR3 loop is CSAGQGLSYEQYF. For the CDR3, the DNA is TGCAGCGCGGGACAGGGCCTATCCTACGAGCAGTACTTC. V gene TRBV29-1 combines with J gene TRBJ2-7, with TRBD1 matching 9 bases. V shed 7 bases, J shed 1 base, and the junction held 5 bases outside the gene matches. The CDR3 loop spans 13 amino acids. The germline V gene encodes CDR1 SQVTM and CDR2 ANQGSEA.

J is TRBJ2-3 and V is TRBV11-3, with D possibly matching TRBD2 (6 bases). This CDR3 has 14 amino acids. The V gene's germline CDR1 is SGHNT and CDR2 YENEEA. V was clipped by 6 bases and J by 3 bases, with 13 bases between them. The CDR3 DNA sequence: TGTGCCAGCAGTCCCGGAGGGGTAACAGATACGCAGTATTTT. It specifies CASSPGGVTDTQYF.

Written as DNA, the CDR3 is TGTGCCAGTAGTATAGCAGGAGGGGGCGGTGACTACAATGAGCAGTTCTTC. Translation: CASSIAGGGGDYNEQFF. This chain links TRBV19 with TRBJ2-1; D perhaps matches TRBD1 (7 bases). The CDR3 runs 17 residues. The germline V gene encodes CDR1 LNHDA and CDR2 SQIVND (reference sequence). The V end was cut by 1 base, the J end by 3 bases, with 16 bases between.

The rearrangement joins TRBV4-3 to TRBJ1-3; possibly TRBD1 for D (6 bases). Germline loops: CDR1 LGHNA, CDR2 YSLEER. The CDR3 totals 17 residues. V dropped 0 bases and J dropped 3 bases, with 15 bases sitting between them. The CDR3 DNA reads as TGCGCCAGCAGCCAAGATCCCAGAAACAGGGTTGGAAACACCATATATTTT. This gives the protein CASSQDPRNRVGNTIYF.

The V call is TRBV30, the J call TRBJ2-7, with D perhaps matching TRBD2 (7 bases). This CDR3 has 17 residues. Trimming removed 5 bases at V and 0 bases at J, with 23 bases between. The germline CDR1 and CDR2 sequences are GTSNPN and SVGIG (reference sequence). DNA of the CDR3: TGTGCCTGGTACTCCCAGGGGAAGCGGGGTTCCTCCTACGAGCAGTACTTC. Encoded protein: CAWYSQGKRGSSYEQYF.

The chain has TRBV3-1 (or the pseudogene TRBV3-2) and TRBJ2-3; tentatively, D is TRBD2 (6 bases). The CDR3 contains 16 residues. Trimming shortened V by 3 bases and J by 2 bases, and 15 bases separated the two germline ends. Germline assignment: CDR1 LGHDT and CDR2 YNNKEL (reference sequence). The CDR3 loop is CASSHGLSQLTDTQYF. CDR3 DNA sequence: TGTGCCAGCAGCCACGGACTATCTCAACTCACAGATACGCAGTATTTT.

This clone came up a few times. The chain carries TRBV7-8 and TRBJ1-4; no clear D gene. CDR3 size: 15 residues. V was trimmed by 2 bases and J by 8 bases, leaving 15 bases between them. Germline V lookup: CDR1 SGHVS, CDR2 FQNEAQ. The CDR3 nucleotides read TGTGCCAGCAGCTTATACAGCGGAATGGGAGAAAAACTGTTTTTT. It encodes CASSLYSGMGEKLFF. Supplemented by reference TRBV7-8 and TRBJ1-4, the full variable domain reads GAGVSQSPRYKVAKRGQDVALRCDPISGHVSLFWYQQALGQGPEFLTYFQNEAQLDKSGLPSDRFFAERPEGSVSTLKIQRTQQEDSAVYLCASSLYSGMGEKLFFGSGTQLSVL.

This clone occurred a few times. This chain uses TRBV5-5 with TRBJ2-5, with TRBD1 matching 8 bases. Germline loops: CDR1 SGHKS, CDR2 YYEKEE (reference sequence). The trim removed 0 bases at V and 5 bases at J, leaving 6 bases unmatched. The CDR3 runs 15 residues. The CDR3 DNA is TGTGCCAGCAGCTTGGTCACAGGGGGGATTGAGACCCAGTACTTC. It translates to CASSLVTGGIETQYF.

The chain recombines TRBV7-9 with TRBJ2-4; possible D gene TRBD2, 5 bases. V was clipped by 7 bases and J by 5 bases, with 12 bases between them. The CDR3 covers 13 residues. CDR1 is SEHNR and CDR2 is FQNEAQ in the germline V gene (reference sequence). The CDR3 sequence: CASKAVDENIQYF. The CDR3 DNA is TGTGCCAGCAAAGCGGTGGACGAAAACATTCAGTACTTC.

The chain couples TRBV7-2 to TRBJ2-7; 7 bases line up with TRBD1. The CDR3 sequence is 13 residues long. Germline values: CDR1 SGHTA, CDR2 FQGNSA. The J segment lost 5 bases and the V segment lost 5 bases, leaving 6 bases of the junction unmatched. CDR3 amino acids: CASSRQGRNEQYF. Written as DNA, the CDR3 is TGTGCCAGCAGCCGACAGGGAAGAAACGAGCAGTACTTC.

The chain uses TRBV20-1 and TRBJ2-2, with D unresolved. With 3 bases removed from V and 5 bases from J, the gap between germline ends came to 7 bases. This CDR3 has 12 amino acids. The germline V gene encodes CDR1 DFQATT and CDR2 SNEGSKA (reference sequence). CDR3 DNA: TGCAGTGCTAGTGGCCAGACCGGGGAGCTGTTTTTT. It specifies CSASGQTGELFF.

V usage is TRBV28 and J usage is TRBJ2-1; TRBD1 agrees at 9 bases. J gave up 9 bases and V 5 bases, and 11 bases lay outside the gene matches. Germline CDR1 reads MDHEN; CDR2 reads SYDVKM. This CDR3 contains 15 residues. In nucleotides, the CDR3 is TGTGCCAGCAGTCCTCCCGCGGGACAGGGTAGTGAGCAGTTCTTC. Translating it yields CASSPPAGQGSEQFF. Based on the CDR3 plus reference TRBV28 and TRBJ2-1, the full variable domain is DVKVTQSSRYLVKRTGEKVFLECVQDMDHENMFWYRQDPGLGLRLIYFSYDVKMKEKGDIPEGYSVSREKKERFSLILESASTNQTSMYLCASSPPAGQGSEQFFGPGTRLTVL.

This clone turned up a few times. This chain connects TRBV6-1 to TRBJ1-5; D remains ambiguous. Germline CDR1 MNHNS, CDR2 SASEGT. The CDR3 runs to 16 residues. Trimming left V 2 bases short and J 2 bases short, with 13 bases between. The CDR3 protein is CASSERGEVGNQPQHF. The CDR3 DNA is TGTGCCAGCAGTGAAAGAGGTGAGGTAGGCAATCAGCCCCAGCATTTT.